Included here is one T cell receptor beta chain sequence, with context. It lacks a known antigen. Nothing much larger sits one base from this clone, and base qualities are not available. Each collaborating institution followed its own protocols to collect whole blood in K2EDTA tubes. For TCRbeta analysis, collaborators shipped samples as frozen whole blood, isolated PBMCs, or DNA extracted from either of those sample types. The data originate from a study of blood T cell repertoires in COVID-19 (dated by TCRdb to 2020 to 2021). General notes on the study: The collaborator samples originated in the United States, Italy and Spain and spanned the acute and convalescent phases of COVID-19. The prospective study material was composed of cDNA or gDNA derived from T cells, B-cell-depleted T cells, or PBMCs. Subjects who had been exposed to COVID-19, were actively infected with it, or had recovered from it provided the deeply sampled blood TCRbeta repertoires that made up the dataset. The repertoires were made available in a free public database intended to serve as a resource for research on the immune response to SARS-CoV-2. The samples were drawn from the first 160 participants of the ongoing ImmuneRACE study and from under 1,500 subjects provided by 6 global collaborators. Nearly every sample came with metadata listing a de-identified subject ID, COVID-19 status, age in years and sex. HLA class I and class II types, where available, came from metadata supplied by the sample provider rather than from assay-based typing. Overall results and qualifications from the work: The amount of clinical and demographic metadata varied by source and participant and was provided uncurated.

The immunoSEQ Assay, a bias-controlled multiplex PCR, was used to amplify TCRbeta CDR3 regions from genomic DNA. In the source study's methods: The number of nucleated cells in each sample was estimated by amplification of reference gene primers within the assay. To quantify the absolute abundance of each unique TCRbeta CDR3 rearrangement, sequence reads were collapsed and filtered. For each sample, productive Simpson clonality was calculated by taking the square root of Simpson's diversity index across productive rearrangements. The clones in this table, taken by TCRdb from immuneACCESS, are in-frame only. Not every clone is retained; where verified, under half of the shortfall comes from an unresolved V gene, and the cause of the rest is unknown. V and J calls and clone size are copied from that table; D and trimming were computed from the DNA. This sample has some 150,000 clones in its table, and about 85% of those were observed once. Roughly 2.9% of the sample is held by the ten biggest clonotypes.

Taken from cysteine to phenylalanine, the CDR3 has 14 residues. Only CDR3 DNA is held: 42 bases, read in frame from base 1. Trimming accounts for 5 bases at V and 5 bases at J, while the number of junction bases matched to no gene is 8. The CDR1 and CDR2 encoded by the germline V gene are SGHTA and FQGNSA. The sequence was collected from a woman between 40 and 50 years old with active or convalescent COVID-19. The chain employs TRBV7-2 and TRBJ2-7; TRBD2 matches 8 bases in the middle. The sample comprised peripheral blood. The CDR3 region: CASSTQRGTHEQYF. The nucleotide sequence reads TGTGCCAGCAGCACTCAGCGGGGGACTCACGAGCAGTACTTC.